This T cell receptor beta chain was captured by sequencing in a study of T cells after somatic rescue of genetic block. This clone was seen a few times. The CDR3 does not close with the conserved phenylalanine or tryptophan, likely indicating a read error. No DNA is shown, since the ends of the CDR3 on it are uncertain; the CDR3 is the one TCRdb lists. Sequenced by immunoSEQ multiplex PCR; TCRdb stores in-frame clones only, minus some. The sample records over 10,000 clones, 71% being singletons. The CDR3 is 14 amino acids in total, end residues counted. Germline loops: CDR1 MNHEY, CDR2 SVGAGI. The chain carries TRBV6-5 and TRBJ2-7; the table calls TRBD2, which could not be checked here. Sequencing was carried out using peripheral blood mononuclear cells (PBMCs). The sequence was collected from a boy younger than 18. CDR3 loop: CASPFQASGRALPI.